This T cell receptor (beta chain) is from a study of T cell repertoires in cytomegalovirus infection. Findings and caveats of the study: Clonotype analysis showed dominance of the ex vivo response by HLA-C-restricted CMV-specific TCR beta clonotypes. Summed frequency of public TCR beta families distinguished CMV carriers with the relevant HLA.

As concerns this clonotype: What it binds is unknown.

TCRdb passed the reads through MiXCR, listing each CDR3 protein once. The table records 55,000 to 85,000 distinct CDR3 sequences, roughly 20% of them present only once. Unmatched junction bases numbered 8, after V lost 1 base and J lost 1 base. The CDR3 covers 17 residues. Germline V gives CDR1 SGHTA, CDR2 FQGNSA. This receptor was taken from a human donor in good health (CMV status not recorded). Some clones in this sample may be carry-over from other donors' samples. The sequenced sample was CD8+ T cells from cultured PBMCs, obtained from culture after CMV antigen stimulation. The J gene is TRBJ2-5, the V gene TRBV7-2; 8 bases line up with TRBD2. The CDR3 protein is CASSLGRGGSLQETQYF. DNA of the CDR3: TGTGCCAGCAGCTTAGGTCGGGGGGGTTCCCTCCAAGAGACCCAGTACTTC.